This TCR beta chain came from a study of CD8+CD57+ T cells in acquired aplastic anemia. The study's findings and limits: Simpson's diversity of CD8+ cells was not significantly different in patients compared with controls. Roughly 30 was the count of CD8+ CDR3 sequences that patients shared with controls.

Turning to this clonotype: The target antigen is unknown.

Genomic DNA constituted the template upon which TCR beta VDJ and CDR3 profiling was performed. TCRdb independently ran MiXCR on the reads; one entry per CDR3 protein. The table includes 150,000 to 200,000 distinct CDR3 sequences, approximately 40% detected once. Material for sequencing was sorted CD4+, CD8+, or CD8+CD57+ T cells (not recorded which) from PBMCs. The sequence was collected from a human donor in good health.

CDR3 residues: CASSEPEQADYGYTF. The CDR3 DNA follows: TGTGCCAGCAGTGAACCAGAACAGGCAGACTATGGCTACACCTTC. The J gene is TRBJ1-2, the V gene TRBV2; tentatively, D is TRBD1 (5 bases). Germline CDR1 and CDR2: SNHLY and FYNNEI. CDR3 length: 15 residues. Trimming took 2 bases from V and 3 from J, leaving 13 bases between them. Full variable domain (rest looked up from reference TRBV2 and TRBJ1-2): EPEVTQTPSHQVTQMGQEVILRCVPISNHLYFYWYRQILGQKVEFLVSFYNNEISEKSEIFDDQFSVERPDGSNFTLKIRSTKLEDSAMYFCASSEPEQADYGYTFGSGTRLTVV.